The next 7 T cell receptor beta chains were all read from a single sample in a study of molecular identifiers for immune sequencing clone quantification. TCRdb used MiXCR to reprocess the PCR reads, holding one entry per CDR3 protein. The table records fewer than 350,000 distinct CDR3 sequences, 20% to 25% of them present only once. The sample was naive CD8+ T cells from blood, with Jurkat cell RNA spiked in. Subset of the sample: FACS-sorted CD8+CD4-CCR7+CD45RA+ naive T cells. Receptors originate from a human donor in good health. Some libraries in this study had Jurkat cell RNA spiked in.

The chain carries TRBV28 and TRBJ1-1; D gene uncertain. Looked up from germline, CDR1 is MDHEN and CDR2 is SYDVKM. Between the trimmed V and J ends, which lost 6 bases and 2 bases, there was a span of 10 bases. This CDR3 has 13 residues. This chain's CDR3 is CASRAGFNTEAFF. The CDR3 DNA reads TGTGCCAGCAGGGCGGGGTTCAACACTGAAGCTTTCTTT. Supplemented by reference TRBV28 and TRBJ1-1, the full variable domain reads DVKVTQSSRYLVKRTGEKVFLECVQDMDHENMFWYRQDPGLGLRLIYFSYDVKMKEKGDIPEGYSVSREKKERFSLILESASTNQTSMYLCASRAGFNTEAFFGQGTRLTVV.

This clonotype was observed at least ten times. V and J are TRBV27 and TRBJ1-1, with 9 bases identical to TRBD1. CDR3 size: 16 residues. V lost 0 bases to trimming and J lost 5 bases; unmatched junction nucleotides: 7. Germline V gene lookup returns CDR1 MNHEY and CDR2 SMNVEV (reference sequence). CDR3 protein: CASSLSMGTGRTEAFF. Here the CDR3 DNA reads TGTGCCAGCAGTTTATCGATGGGGACAGGGAGGACTGAAGCTTTCTTT.

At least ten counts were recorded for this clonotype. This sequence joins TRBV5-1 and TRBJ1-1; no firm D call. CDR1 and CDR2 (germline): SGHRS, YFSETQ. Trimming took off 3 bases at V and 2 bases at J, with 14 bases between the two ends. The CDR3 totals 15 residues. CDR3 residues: CASSSNREINTEAFF. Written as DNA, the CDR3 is TGCGCCAGCAGCTCAAACCGGGAGATTAACACTGAAGCTTTCTTT.

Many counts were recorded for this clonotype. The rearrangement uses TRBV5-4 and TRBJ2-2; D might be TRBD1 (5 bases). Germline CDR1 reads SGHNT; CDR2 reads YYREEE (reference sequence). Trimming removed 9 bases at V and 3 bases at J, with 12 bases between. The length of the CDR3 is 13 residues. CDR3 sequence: CAIRQLDTGELFF. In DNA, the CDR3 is TGTGCCATCCGACAGCTAGACACCGGGGAGCTGTTTTTT.

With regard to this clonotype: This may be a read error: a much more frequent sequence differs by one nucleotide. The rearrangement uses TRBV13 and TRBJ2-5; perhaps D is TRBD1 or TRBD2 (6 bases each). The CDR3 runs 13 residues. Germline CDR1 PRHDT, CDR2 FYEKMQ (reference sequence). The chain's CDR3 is CASSTGTGEAQYF. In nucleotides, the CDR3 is TGTGCCAGCAGCACAGGGACGGGAGAGGCCCAGTACTTC.

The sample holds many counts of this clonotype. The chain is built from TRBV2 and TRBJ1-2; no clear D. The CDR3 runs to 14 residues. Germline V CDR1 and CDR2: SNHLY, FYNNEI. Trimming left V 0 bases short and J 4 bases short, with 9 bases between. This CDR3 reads CASSEAGQTYGYTF. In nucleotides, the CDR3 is TGTGCCAGCAGTGAAGCTGGTCAGACCTATGGCTACACCTTC.

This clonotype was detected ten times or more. The CDR3 here is CASSAPSGPNEQFF. CDR3 nucleotide sequence: TGTGCCAGCAGCGCACCGTCTGGACCAAATGAGCAGTTCTTC. This chain uses TRBV9 with TRBJ2-1; D gene ambiguous. The CDR3 consists of 14 residues. Germline V gene sequence: CDR1 SGDLS, CDR2 YYNGEE. V was shortened by 3 bases and J by 7 bases, with 14 bases between the two germline ends.